The 9 T cell receptor beta chains listed next were all sequenced from one sample in a study of T cells in Graves' hyperthyroidism and ophthalmopathy. Using RNA transcripts as the source, TCR beta CDR3 regions were amplified. The HTBI primer set was used in a first-round RT-PCR of the TCR CDR3. From the multiplex PCR reads, TCRdb called clonotypes with MiXCR, one entry per CDR3 protein. There are 400,000 to 600,000 distinct CDR3 sequences in the sample; around 20% occur only once, and about a quarter lies in the top ten. Input material: blood. The receptors shown here come from a man between 18 and 35 years old with Graves' hyperthyroidism.

V and J are TRBV24-1 and TRBJ1-2; D is unclear. This CDR3 spans 12 amino acids. The germline V and J ends were trimmed by 4 bases and 5 bases, with 7 bases remaining between them. Germline assignment: CDR1 KGHDR and CDR2 SFDVKD. CDR3 amino acids: CATSDLRYGYTF. CDR3 nucleotides: TGTGCCACCAGTGACCTGAGATATGGCTACACCTTC.

The chain is built from TRBV20-1 and TRBJ1-1; 7 bases map to TRBD1. Looked up from germline, CDR1 is DFQATT and CDR2 is SNEGSKA (reference sequence). V lost 0 bases and J lost 2; bases outside the gene matches: 6. This CDR3 region has 15 residues. The CDR3 loop is CSARDGAGGNTEAFF. In nucleotides, the CDR3 is TGCAGTGCTAGAGACGGGGCAGGGGGAAACACTGAAGCTTTCTTT.

This chain connects TRBV6-5 to TRBJ2-5; the D is unclear. This CDR3 is built from 13 residues. The germline gives CDR1 MNHEY, CDR2 SVGAGI. Trimming cost V 0 bases and J 4 bases, with 6 bases left between them. CDR3 sequence (DNA): TGTGCCAGCAGTTACTCCTTTGGAGAGACCCAGTACTTC. It yields the protein CASSYSFGETQYF.

In its sample, this clonotype was seen many times. The V gene is TRBV5-1, the J gene TRBJ1-1; D possibly corresponds to TRBD1 (5 bases). This CDR3 is built from 15 residues. Trimming took off 4 bases at V and 1 base at J, with 14 bases between the two ends. The germline V gene encodes CDR1 SGHRS and CDR2 YFSETQ. CDR3 amino acids: CASSPLAGQNTEAFF. CDR3 in DNA: TGCGCCAGCAGCCCCCTCGCTGGACAGAACACTGAAGCTTTCTTT.

This clonotype was counted only a few times. The CDR3 DNA sequence: TGTGCCAGCAGCTTGGCCTGGGACGCTAACACTGAAGCTTTCTTT. It encodes CASSLAWDANTEAFF. The V and J genes are TRBV5-6 and TRBJ1-1, with a tentative D call TRBD1 (5 bases). The CDR3 runs 15 residues. Germline V gene data show CDR1 as SGHDT and CDR2 as YYEEEE. V was cut by 0 bases and J by 2 bases, with 11 bases left in between. The entire variable domain, with the rest obtained from reference TRBV5-6 and TRBJ1-1, is as follows: DAGVTQSPTHLIKTRGQQVTLRCSPKSGHDTVSWYQQALGQGPQFIFQYYEEEERQRGNFPDRFSGHQFPNYSSELNVNALLLGDSALYLCASSLAWDANTEAFFGQGTRLTVV.

The chain links TRBV20-1 to TRBJ1-1; D call uncertain. The CDR3 contains 15 residues. Per germline, CDR1 DFQATT and CDR2 SNEGSKA (reference sequence). Trimming took off 4 bases at V and 4 bases at J, with 19 bases between the two ends. The CDR3 spells CSANPTMLQSTEAFF. The CDR3 region has the DNA TGCAGTGCTAATCCAACCATGCTACAATCCACTGAAGCTTTCTTT.

This clonotype was recorded at least ten times. V usage is TRBV6-5 and J usage is TRBJ1-1, with a weak D call TRBD1 (6 bases). Between the trimmed V and J ends, which lost 7 bases and 1 base, there was a span of 10 bases. Germline CDR1 and CDR2: MNHEY and SVGAGI. CDR3 length equals 13 residues. This CDR3 is CASIQQGNTEAFF. The CDR3 region has the DNA TGTGCCAGCATTCAACAGGGGAACACTGAAGCTTTCTTT.

At least ten counts were recorded for this clonotype. This chain connects TRBV19 to TRBJ2-6; no clear D. The V gene's germline CDR1 is LNHDA and CDR2 SQIVND (reference sequence). V gave up 2 bases and J gave up 0 bases, with 11 bases separating them. The CDR3 is made up of 17 amino acids. CDR3 nucleotide sequence: TGTGCCAGTAGTATATCAGCAGTAAGCTCTGGGGCCAACGTCCTGACTTTC. This translates into CASSISAVSSGANVLTF.

The CDR3, as DNA: TGCGCCAGCAGCCAAGATCACAGGGGGTCGGGGACTGAAGCTTTCTTT. This encodes CASSQDHRGSGTEAFF. The chain employs TRBV4-1 and TRBJ1-1, with TRBD1 identical over 8 bases. Germline V gives CDR1 MGHRA, CDR2 YSYEKL. The V and J ends lost 0 bases and 5 bases, in that order; junction bases with no gene match: 8. This CDR3 spans 16 amino acids.